The 21 T cell receptor beta chains presented below share a single source sample, sequenced in a study of identifying expanded T cells in peripheral blood. Generated by immunoSEQ multiplex PCR, the TCRdb table keeps only in-frame clones and is missing some. The table shows some 78,000 clones, with roughly 84% occurring only once. The sample comprised blood. These receptors all stem from a person aged 18 to 75 in good health.

This chain connects TRBV16 to TRBJ2-7; 7 positions match TRBD2. The CDR3 has 16 residues. Germline CDR1 KGHSY, CDR2 FQNENV. V shed 4 bases, J shed 2 bases, and the junction held 11 bases outside the gene matches. For the CDR3, the DNA is TGTGCCAGCAGCCGAGAGTCCGGGACTAACACCTACGAGCAGTACTTC. It codes for CASSRESGTNTYEQYF.

The chain recombines TRBV28 with TRBJ2-7; D is unclear. V was pared by 5 bases and J by 5 bases, with 16 bases between. CDR1 and CDR2 from the germline V gene are MDHEN and SYDVKM. The CDR3 is 14 amino acids. CDR3 sequence reads: CASSERVLGNEQYF. In DNA, the CDR3 is TGTGCCAGCAGTGAGCGTGTTCTGGGGAACGAGCAGTACTTC.

The rearrangement links TRBV6-1 to TRBJ2-2; 7 bases align to TRBD1. The CDR3 sequence is 15 residues long. Unmatched junction bases numbered 4, after V lost 1 base and J lost 5 bases. Germline CDR1 MNHNS, CDR2 SASEGT. CDR3 bases: TGTGCCAGCAGTGAAGGAGAGGGGGCTACCGGGGAGCTGTTTTTT. This codes for CASSEGEGATGELFF.

V and J are TRBV10-3 and TRBJ1-2; D might be TRBD1 (5 bases). CDR3 length: 12 residues. Looked up from germline, CDR1 is ENHRY and CDR2 is SYGVKD. V lost 6 bases to trimming and J lost 8 bases, with 13 bases between them. For the CDR3, the DNA is TGTGCCATCAGACAGGACCGAGGGGGCTACACCTTC. Translated: CAIRQDRGGYTF.

J is TRBJ1-2 and V is TRBV10-3; 8 positions agree with TRBD1. Germline CDR1 reads ENHRY; CDR2 reads SYGVKD. CDR3 length: 17 residues. V lost 4 bases, J lost 0 bases, and 10 bases stayed unmatched. The CDR3 region has the DNA TGTGCCATCAGTGGACAGGGGACGGGAGGGGCTAACTATGGCTACACCTTC. Protein: CAISGQGTGGANYGYTF.

The chain links TRBV28 to TRBJ2-7, with TRBD1 as a possible D gene (7 bases). The V gene's germline CDR1 is MDHEN and CDR2 SYDVKM. The CDR3 is made up of 14 amino acids. Trimming cost V 4 bases and J 3 bases, with 13 bases left between them. The CDR3: CASSYDREVYEQYF. DNA of the CDR3: TGTGCCAGCAGTTACGACAGGGAGGTCTACGAGCAGTACTTC.

The chain uses TRBV2 and TRBJ2-7; D gene uncertain. The CDR3 contains 13 residues. CDR1 is SNHLY and CDR2 is FYNNEI in the germline V gene. V dropped 7 bases and J dropped 9 bases, with 19 bases sitting between them. In nucleotides, the CDR3 is TGTGCCAGCACTTACCAGATCCAAACGGGGCAGTACTTC. This translates into CASTYQIQTGQYF.

About this clone: Other DNA sequences in the same sample also yield this CDR3. The chain carries TRBV5-6 and TRBJ2-7; possibly TRBD1 for D (6 bases). The V end lost 2 bases, the J end lost 1 base, and 7 bases lay between the germline ends. Germline CDR1 SGHDT, CDR2 YYEEEE. The CDR3 spans 13 residues. CDR3 bases: TGTGCCAGCAGCTTCCAGGGGTCCTACGAGCAGTACTTC. Translated, it gives CASSFQGSYEQYF. The entire variable domain, with the rest obtained from reference TRBV5-6 and TRBJ2-7, is as follows: DAGVTQSPTHLIKTRGQQVTLRCSPKSGHDTVSWYQQALGQGPQFIFQYYEEEERQRGNFPDRFSGHQFPNYSSELNVNALLLGDSALYLCASSFQGSYEQYFGPGTRLTVT.

CDR3 sequence (DNA): TGTGCCAGCAGCTTAAACGGGCTAGCTTGGTTCTTC. Amino acid sequence: CASSLNGLAWFF. This rearrangement joins TRBV7-3 to TRBJ2-1; TRBD2 is a possible D gene (5 bases). The CDR3 has 12 residues. Germline loops: CDR1 SGHTA, CDR2 FQGTGA. V lost 1 base to trimming and J lost 15 bases, with 13 bases between them.

The genes are TRBV6-5 and TRBJ2-7; 9 nucleotides align to TRBD2. The CDR3 runs 14 residues. Germline assignment: CDR1 MNHEY and CDR2 SVGAGI. Trimming removed 6 bases from V and 5 bases from J; junction bases left unmatched: 8. The DNA of the CDR3 is TGTGCCAGCAGCCGAGTGCCTAGCGGGAACGAGCAGTACTTC. It codes for CASSRVPSGNEQYF.

The rearrangement joins TRBV30 to TRBJ2-7; the match to TRBD2 covers 13 bases. Unmatched junction bases numbered 10, after V lost 5 bases and J lost 9 bases. Germline lookup yields CDR1 GTSNPN and CDR2 SVGIG (reference sequence). The CDR3 has 14 amino acids. CDR3 sequence (DNA): TGTGCCTGGGGTAGGACTAGCGGGAGTTCAGGGCAGTACTTC. This codes for CAWGRTSGSSGQYF.

The V gene is TRBV6-5, the J gene TRBJ2-1; 14 positions match TRBD2. The CDR3 runs 15 residues. Germline CDR1 is MNHEY and CDR2 is SVGAGI. With 5 bases clipped from V and 10 bases from J, the junction kept 7 bases outside the gene matches. The CDR3 nucleotides read TGTGCCAGCAGTCAGACTAGCGGGAGGGCCAGCGAGCAGTTCTTC. As protein: CASSQTSGRASEQFF.

V usage is TRBV21-1 and J usage is TRBJ2-7; the DNA was not used to check the table's D call, TRBD2. TRBV21-1 is an annotated pseudogene. The CDR3 covers 17 residues. The CDR3 loop is CASSLGLAGVQPIEQYF. In DNA form, the CDR3 reads TGTGCCAGCAGCCTCGGACTAGCGGGCGTCCAACCGATCGAGCAGTACTTC.

The chain recombines TRBV10-3 with TRBJ2-1, with D tentatively TRBD2 (6 bases). V lost 9 bases, J lost 6 bases, and 18 bases lay in between. This CDR3 has 14 amino acids. The germline V gene encodes CDR1 ENHRY and CDR2 SYGVKD. The CDR3 sequence: CAMDGGNVGNEQFF. The CDR3 DNA reads TGTGCCATGGACGGAGGGAACGTCGGCAATGAGCAGTTCTTC.

This chain uses TRBV7-2 with TRBJ1-2, with D unresolved. V shed 1 base and J shed 6 bases, with 9 bases lying between them. The CDR3 consists of 13 residues. Germline V gene lookup returns CDR1 SGHTA and CDR2 FQGNSA. The CDR3 DNA reads as TGTGCCAGCAGCTTAGGGCAGAGGGATGGCTACACCTTC. It is translated as CASSLGQRDGYTF.

This clone was counted once. The V gene is TRBV5-1, the J gene TRBJ2-7; D unresolved. The V end was cut by 0 bases, the J end by 3 bases, with 4 bases between. Germline CDR1 is SGHRS and CDR2 is YFSETQ. CDR3 length: 12 amino acids. For the CDR3, the DNA is TGCGCCAGCAGCTTGGATGGCTACGAGCAGTACTTC. Translation gives CASSLDGYEQYF.

This clone was detected only once. V is TRBV5-4 and J is TRBJ2-1; TRBD2 aligns across 10 bases. J gave up 4 bases and V 2 bases, and 3 bases lay outside the gene matches. CDR3 length: 15 residues. Germline CDR1 is SGHNT and CDR2 is YYREEE (reference sequence). CDR3 region: CASSFSTSGYNEQFF. The DNA for the CDR3 is TGTGCCAGCAGCTTCTCGACTAGCGGGTACAATGAGCAGTTCTTC.

The chain uses TRBV6-1 and TRBJ1-1; 7 nucleotides align to TRBD1. The CDR3 spans 14 residues. With V trimmed by 6 bases and J by 4 bases, 8 bases remained unmatched. Per germline, CDR1 MNHNS and CDR2 SASEGT. The CDR3 DNA follows: TGTGCCAGCAGGCACAACAGGGGAGGCACTGAAGCTTTCTTT. Amino acids: CASRHNRGGTEAFF.

The chain links TRBV6-5 to TRBJ1-1; D uncertain. This CDR3 is 13 amino acids long. Germline V gene lookup returns CDR1 MNHEY and CDR2 SVGAGI. V lost 2 bases and J lost 6, with 10 bases in between. The CDR3 DNA sequence: TGTGCCAGCAGTTACGGCCCGGACGCTGAAGCTTTCTTT. Its translation is CASSYGPDAEAFF.

The chain uses TRBV28 and TRBJ2-7; 7 nucleotides line up with TRBD1. CDR3 length: 14 amino acids. Per germline, CDR1 MDHEN and CDR2 SYDVKM. Unmatched junction bases numbered 11, after V lost 6 bases and J lost 6 bases. CDR3 protein: CASSLTLDRVEQYF. The CDR3 nucleotides are TGTGCCAGCAGCCTAACTTTAGACAGGGTCGAGCAGTACTTC.

V gene TRBV28 combines with J gene TRBJ1-1; D remains unclear. Trimming pared 4 bases from V and 0 bases from J, leaving 12 bases between. The CDR3 runs to 15 residues. CDR1 is MDHEN, CDR2 SYDVKM, per germline. The CDR3 nucleotides are TGTGCCAGCAGTTCCCATCCGGGGTTGAACACTGAAGCTTTCTTT. It yields the protein CASSSHPGLNTEAFF. The whole variable domain, remainder taken from reference TRBV28 and TRBJ1-1, is DVKVTQSSRYLVKRTGEKVFLECVQDMDHENMFWYRQDPGLGLRLIYFSYDVKMKEKGDIPEGYSVSREKKERFSLILESASTNQTSMYLCASSSHPGLNTEAFFGQGTRLTVV.